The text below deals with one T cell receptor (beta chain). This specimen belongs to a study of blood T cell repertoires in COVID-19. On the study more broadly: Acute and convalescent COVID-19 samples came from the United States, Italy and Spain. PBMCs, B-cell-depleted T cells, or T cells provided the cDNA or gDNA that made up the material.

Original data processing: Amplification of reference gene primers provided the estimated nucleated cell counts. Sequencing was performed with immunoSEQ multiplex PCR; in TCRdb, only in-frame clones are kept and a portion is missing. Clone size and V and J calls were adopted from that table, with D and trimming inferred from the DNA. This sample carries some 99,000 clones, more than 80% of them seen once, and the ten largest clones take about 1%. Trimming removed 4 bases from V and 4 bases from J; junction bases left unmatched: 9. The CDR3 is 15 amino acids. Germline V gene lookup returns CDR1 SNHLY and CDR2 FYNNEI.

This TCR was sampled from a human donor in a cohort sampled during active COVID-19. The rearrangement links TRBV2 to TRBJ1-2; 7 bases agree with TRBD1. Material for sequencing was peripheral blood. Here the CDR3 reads CASSAYQTGSYGYTF. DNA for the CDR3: TGTGCCAGCAGTGCCTATCAGACAGGGTCCTATGGCTACACCTTC.